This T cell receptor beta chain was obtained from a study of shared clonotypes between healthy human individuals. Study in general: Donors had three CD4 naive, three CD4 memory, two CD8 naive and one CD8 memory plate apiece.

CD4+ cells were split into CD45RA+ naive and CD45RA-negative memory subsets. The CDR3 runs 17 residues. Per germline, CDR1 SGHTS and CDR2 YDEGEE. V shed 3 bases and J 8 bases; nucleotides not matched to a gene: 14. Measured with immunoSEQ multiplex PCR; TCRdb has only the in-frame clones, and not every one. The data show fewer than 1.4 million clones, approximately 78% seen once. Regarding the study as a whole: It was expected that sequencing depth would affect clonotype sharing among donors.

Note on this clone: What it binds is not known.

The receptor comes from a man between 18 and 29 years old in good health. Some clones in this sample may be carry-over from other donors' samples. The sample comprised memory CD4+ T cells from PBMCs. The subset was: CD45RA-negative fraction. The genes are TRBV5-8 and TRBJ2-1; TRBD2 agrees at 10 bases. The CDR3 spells CASSYNLKAGGPYEQFF. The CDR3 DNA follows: TGTGCCAGCAGCTATAACTTAAAAGCGGGAGGGCCGTATGAGCAGTTCTTC.